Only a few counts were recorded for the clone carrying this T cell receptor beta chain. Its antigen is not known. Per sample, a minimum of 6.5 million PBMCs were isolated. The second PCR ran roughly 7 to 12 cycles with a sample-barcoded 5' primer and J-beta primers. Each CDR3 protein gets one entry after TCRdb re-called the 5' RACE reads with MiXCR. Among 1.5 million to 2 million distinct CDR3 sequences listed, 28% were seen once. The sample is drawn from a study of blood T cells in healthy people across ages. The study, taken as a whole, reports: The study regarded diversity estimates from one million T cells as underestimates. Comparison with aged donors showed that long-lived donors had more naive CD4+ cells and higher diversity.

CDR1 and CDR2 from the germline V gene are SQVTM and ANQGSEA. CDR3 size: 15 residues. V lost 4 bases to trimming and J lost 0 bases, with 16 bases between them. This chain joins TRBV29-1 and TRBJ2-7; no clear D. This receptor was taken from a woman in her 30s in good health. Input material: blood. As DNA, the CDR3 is TGCAGCGTTGCGGATAGGATCGAAGCCTCCTACGAGCAGTACTTC. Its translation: CSVADRIEASYEQYF.